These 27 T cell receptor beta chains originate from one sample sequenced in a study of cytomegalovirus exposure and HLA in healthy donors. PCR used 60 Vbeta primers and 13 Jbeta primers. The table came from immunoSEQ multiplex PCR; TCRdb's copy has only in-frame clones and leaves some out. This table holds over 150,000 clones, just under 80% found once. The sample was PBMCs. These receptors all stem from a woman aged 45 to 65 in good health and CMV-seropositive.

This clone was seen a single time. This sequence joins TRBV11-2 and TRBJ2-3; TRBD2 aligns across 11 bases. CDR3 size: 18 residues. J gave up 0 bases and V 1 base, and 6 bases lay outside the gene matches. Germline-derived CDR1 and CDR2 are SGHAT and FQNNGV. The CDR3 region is CASSLATSGGPSTDTQYF. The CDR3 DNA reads TGTGCCAGCAGCTTAGCTACTAGCGGGGGTCCTAGCACAGATACGCAGTATTTT.

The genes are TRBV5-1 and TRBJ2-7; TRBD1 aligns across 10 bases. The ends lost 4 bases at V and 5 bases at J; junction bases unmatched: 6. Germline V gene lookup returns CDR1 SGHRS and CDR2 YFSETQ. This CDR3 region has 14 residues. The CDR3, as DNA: TGCGCCAGCAGCACGGGACAGGGGAGCGACGAGCAGTACTTC. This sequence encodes CASSTGQGSDEQYF.

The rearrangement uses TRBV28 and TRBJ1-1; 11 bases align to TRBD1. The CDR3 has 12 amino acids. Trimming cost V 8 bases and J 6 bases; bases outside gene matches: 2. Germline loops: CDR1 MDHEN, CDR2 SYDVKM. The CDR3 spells CASRDRGSEAFF. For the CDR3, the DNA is TGTGCCAGCCGGGACAGGGGGTCTGAAGCTTTCTTT.

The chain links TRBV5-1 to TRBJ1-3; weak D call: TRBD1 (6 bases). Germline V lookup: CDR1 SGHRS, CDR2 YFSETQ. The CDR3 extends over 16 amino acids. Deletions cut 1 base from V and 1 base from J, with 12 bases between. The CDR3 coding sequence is TGCGCCAGCAGCTTGAATCCCACAGGGTCTGGAAACACCATATATTTT. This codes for CASSLNPTGSGNTIYF.

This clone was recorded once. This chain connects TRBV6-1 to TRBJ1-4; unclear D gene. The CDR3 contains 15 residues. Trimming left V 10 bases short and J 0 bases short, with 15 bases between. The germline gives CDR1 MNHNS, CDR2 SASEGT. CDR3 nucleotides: TGTGCCATCCCTGGAGCCCCAACAACTAATGAAAAACTGTTTTTT. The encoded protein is CAIPGAPTTNEKLFF.

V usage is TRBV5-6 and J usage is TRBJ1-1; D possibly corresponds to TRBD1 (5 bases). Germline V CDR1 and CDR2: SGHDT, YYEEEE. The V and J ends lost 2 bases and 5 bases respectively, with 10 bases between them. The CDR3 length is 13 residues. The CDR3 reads CASSFDRQTEAFF. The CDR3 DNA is TGTGCCAGCAGCTTTGACAGACAAACTGAAGCTTTCTTT. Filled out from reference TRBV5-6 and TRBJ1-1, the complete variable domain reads DAGVTQSPTHLIKTRGQQVTLRCSPKSGHDTVSWYQQALGQGPQFIFQYYEEEERQRGNFPDRFSGHQFPNYSSELNVNALLLGDSALYLCASSFDRQTEAFFGQGTRLTVV.

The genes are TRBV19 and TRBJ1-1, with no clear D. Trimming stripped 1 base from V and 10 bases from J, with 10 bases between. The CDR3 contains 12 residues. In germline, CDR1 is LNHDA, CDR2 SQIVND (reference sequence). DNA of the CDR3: TGTGCCAGTAGTATAGGCCAGAGGGCAGCTTTCTTT. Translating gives CASSIGQRAAFF.

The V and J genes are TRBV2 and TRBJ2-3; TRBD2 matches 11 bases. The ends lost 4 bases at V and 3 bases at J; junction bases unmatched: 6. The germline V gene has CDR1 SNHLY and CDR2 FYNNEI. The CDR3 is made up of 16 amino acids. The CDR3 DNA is TGTGCCAGCAGTGTCTTAGCGGGGGGGGGAACAGATACGCAGTATTTT. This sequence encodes CASSVLAGGGTDTQYF. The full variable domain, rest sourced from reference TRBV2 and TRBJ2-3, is EPEVTQTPSHQVTQMGQEVILRCVPISNHLYFYWYRQILGQKVEFLVSFYNNEISEKSEIFDDQFSVERPDGSNFTLKIRSTKLEDSAMYFCASSVLAGGGTDTQYFGPGTRLTVL.

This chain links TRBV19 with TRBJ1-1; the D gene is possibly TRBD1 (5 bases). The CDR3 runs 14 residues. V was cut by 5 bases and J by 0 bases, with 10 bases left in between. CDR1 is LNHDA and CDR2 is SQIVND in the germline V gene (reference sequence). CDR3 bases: TGTGCCAGTAGTTTATCAGGGATGAACACTGAAGCTTTCTTT. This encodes CASSLSGMNTEAFF.

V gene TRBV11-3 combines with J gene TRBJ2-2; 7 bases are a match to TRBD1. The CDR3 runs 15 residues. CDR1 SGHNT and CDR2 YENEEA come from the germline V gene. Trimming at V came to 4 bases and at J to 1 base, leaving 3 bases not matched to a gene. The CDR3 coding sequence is TGTGCCAGCAGCTCCAGGACAGGGAACACCGGGGAGCTGTTTTTT. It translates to CASSSRTGNTGELFF. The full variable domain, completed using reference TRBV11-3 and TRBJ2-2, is EAGVVQSPRYKIIEKKQPVAFWCNPISGHNTLYWYLQNLGQGPELLIRYENEEAVDDSQLPKDRFSAERLKGVDSTLKIQPAELGDSAVYLCASSSRTGNTGELFFGEGSRLTVL.

The CDR3 loop reads CASSVETGGVSSGNTIYF. As DNA, the CDR3 is TGTGCCAGCAGCGTAGAAACAGGGGGTGTGAGCTCTGGAAACACCATATATTTT. V gene TRBV9 combines with J gene TRBJ1-3, with 8 positions matching TRBD1. V lost 0 bases to trimming and J lost 0 bases; unmatched junction nucleotides: 8. This CDR3 comprises 18 residues. CDR1 is SGDLS and CDR2 is YYNGEE in the germline V gene.

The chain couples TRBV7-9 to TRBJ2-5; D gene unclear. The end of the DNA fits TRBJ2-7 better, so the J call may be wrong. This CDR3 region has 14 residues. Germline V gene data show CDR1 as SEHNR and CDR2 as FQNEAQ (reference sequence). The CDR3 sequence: CASSPQRRSYEQYF. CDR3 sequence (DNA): TGTGCCAGCAGCCCCCAGAGGAGATCCTACGAGCAGTACTTC.

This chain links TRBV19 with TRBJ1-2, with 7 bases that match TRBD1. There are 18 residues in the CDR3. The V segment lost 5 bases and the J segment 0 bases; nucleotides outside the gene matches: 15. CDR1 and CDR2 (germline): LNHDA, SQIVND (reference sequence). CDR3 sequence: CASSYPQDRQIANYGYTF. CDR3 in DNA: TGTGCCAGTAGTTACCCACAGGACAGGCAAATAGCTAACTATGGCTACACCTTC.

The CDR3: CASSEARGGLGPQHF. The DNA for the CDR3 is TGTGCCAGCAGTGAAGCTCGGGGGGGCCTTGGGCCCCAGCATTTT. The chain has TRBV2 and TRBJ1-5; D is possibly TRBD1 (6 bases). Trimming stripped 0 bases from V and 9 bases from J, with 15 bases between. The CDR3 runs 15 residues. Germline V gives CDR1 SNHLY, CDR2 FYNNEI.

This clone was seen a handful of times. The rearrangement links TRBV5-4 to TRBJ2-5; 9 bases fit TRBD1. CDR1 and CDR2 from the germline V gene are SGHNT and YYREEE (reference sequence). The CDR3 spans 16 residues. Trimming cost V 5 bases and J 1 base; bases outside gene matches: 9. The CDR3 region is CASRAGQGTLQETQYF. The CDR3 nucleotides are TGTGCCAGCAGAGCCGGACAGGGGACCCTCCAAGAGACCCAGTACTTC.

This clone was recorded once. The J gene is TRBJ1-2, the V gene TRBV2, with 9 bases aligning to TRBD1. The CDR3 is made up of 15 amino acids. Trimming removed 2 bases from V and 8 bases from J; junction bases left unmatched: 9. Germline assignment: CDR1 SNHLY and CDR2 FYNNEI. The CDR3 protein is CASSERTGAIGGYTF. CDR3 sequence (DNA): TGTGCCAGCAGTGAACGGACAGGGGCAATAGGCGGCTACACCTTC.

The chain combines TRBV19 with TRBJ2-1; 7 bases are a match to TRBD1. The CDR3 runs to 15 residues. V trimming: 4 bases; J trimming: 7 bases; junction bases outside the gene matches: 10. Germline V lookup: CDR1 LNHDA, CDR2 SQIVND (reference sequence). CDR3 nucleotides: TGTGCCAGTAGTACCCCTACAGGGGAAGTAAATGAGCAGTTCTTC. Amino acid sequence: CASSTPTGEVNEQFF. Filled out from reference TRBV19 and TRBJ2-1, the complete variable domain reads DGGITQSPKYLFRKEGQNVTLSCEQNLNHDAMYWYRQDPGQGLRLIYYSQIVNDFQKGDIAEGYSVSREKKESFPLTVTSAQKNPTAFYLCASSTPTGEVNEQFFGPGTRLTVL.

The CDR3: CASSVGATSVDEQFF. DNA for the CDR3: TGTGCCAGCAGCGTAGGTGCGACTAGCGTAGATGAGCAGTTCTTC. The V and J genes are TRBV9 and TRBJ2-1; 8 positions match TRBD2. V shed 0 bases, J shed 8 bases, and the junction held 7 bases outside the gene matches. The CDR3 is 15 residues long. Per germline, CDR1 SGDLS and CDR2 YYNGEE.

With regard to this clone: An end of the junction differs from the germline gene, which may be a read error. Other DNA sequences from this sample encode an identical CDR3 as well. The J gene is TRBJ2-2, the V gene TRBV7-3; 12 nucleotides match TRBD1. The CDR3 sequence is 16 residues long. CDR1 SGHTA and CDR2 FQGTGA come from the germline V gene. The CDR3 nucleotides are TGTGCCAGCAGCGCCTCGGGACAGGGGGCATCCGGGGAGCTGTTCTTT. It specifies CASSASGQGASGELFF.

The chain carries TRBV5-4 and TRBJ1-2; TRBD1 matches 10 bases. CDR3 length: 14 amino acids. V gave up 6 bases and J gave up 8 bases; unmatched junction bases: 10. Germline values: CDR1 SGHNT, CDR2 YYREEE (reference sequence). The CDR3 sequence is CASTRTGQGYGYTF. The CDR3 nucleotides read TGTGCCAGCACTCGTACGGGACAGGGGTACGGCTACACCTTC.

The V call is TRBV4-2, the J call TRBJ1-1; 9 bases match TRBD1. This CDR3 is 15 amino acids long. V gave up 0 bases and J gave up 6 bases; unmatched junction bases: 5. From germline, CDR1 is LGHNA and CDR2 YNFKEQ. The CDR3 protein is CASSQDTGQGPEAFF. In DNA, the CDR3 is TGTGCCAGCAGCCAAGATACAGGACAGGGGCCTGAAGCTTTCTTT.

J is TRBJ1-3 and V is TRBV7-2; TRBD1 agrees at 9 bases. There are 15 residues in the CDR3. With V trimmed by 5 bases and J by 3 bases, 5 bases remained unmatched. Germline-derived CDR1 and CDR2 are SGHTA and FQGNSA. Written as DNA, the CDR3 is TGTGCCAGCAGCATGACAGGGGGAGGTGGAAACACCATATATTTT. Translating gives CASSMTGGGGNTIYF.

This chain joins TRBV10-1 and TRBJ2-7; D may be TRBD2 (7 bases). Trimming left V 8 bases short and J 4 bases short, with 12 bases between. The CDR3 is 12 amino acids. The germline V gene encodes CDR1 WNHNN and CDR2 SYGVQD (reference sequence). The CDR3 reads CASREGGYEQYF. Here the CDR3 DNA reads TGCGCCAGCCGCGAGGGGGGGTACGAGCAGTACTTC.

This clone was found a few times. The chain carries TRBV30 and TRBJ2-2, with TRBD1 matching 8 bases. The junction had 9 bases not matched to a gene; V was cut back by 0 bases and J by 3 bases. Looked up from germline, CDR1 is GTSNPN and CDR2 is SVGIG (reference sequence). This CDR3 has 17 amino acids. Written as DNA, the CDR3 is TGTGCCTGGAGTGTTTTTACCGGGACAGGTTACACCGGGGAGCTGTTTTTT. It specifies CAWSVFTGTGYTGELFF.

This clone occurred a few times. The CDR3 region has the DNA TGTGCCATCAGTGGCTGGCAGGCCGACTCTGGAAACACCATATATTTT. As protein: CAISGWQADSGNTIYF. V and J are TRBV10-3 and TRBJ1-3; D unresolved. CDR1 ENHRY and CDR2 SYGVKD come from the germline V gene. Trimming left V 4 bases short and J 0 bases short, with 13 bases between. The CDR3 runs to 16 residues.

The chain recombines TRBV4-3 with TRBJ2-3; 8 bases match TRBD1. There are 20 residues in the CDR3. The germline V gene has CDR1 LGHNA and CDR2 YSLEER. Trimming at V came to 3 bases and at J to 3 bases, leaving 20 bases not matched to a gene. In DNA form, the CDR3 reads TGCGCCAGCAGCCAGCGACAGGGGAATGTGGGGGGAACCTTTACAGATACGCAGTATTTT. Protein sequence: CASSQRQGNVGGTFTDTQYF.

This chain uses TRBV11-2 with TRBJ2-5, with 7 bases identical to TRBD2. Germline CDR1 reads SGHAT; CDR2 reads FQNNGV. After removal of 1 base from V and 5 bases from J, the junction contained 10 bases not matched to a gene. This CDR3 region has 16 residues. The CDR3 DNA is TGTGCCAGCAGCTTAGGGTGGGAGGGACGGGGGGAGACCCAGTACTTC. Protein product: CASSLGWEGRGETQYF.